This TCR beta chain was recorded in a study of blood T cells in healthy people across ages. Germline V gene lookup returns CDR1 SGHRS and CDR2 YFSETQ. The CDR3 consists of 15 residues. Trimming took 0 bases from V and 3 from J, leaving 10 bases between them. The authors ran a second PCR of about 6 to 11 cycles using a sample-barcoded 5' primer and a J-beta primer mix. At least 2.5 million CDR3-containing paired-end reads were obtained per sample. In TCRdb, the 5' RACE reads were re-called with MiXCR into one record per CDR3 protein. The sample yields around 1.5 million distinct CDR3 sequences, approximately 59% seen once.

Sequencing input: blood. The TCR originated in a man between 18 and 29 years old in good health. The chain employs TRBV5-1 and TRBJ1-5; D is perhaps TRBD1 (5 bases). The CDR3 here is CASSLGTTVNQPQHF. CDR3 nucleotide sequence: TGCGCCAGCAGCTTGGGTACGACAGTCAATCAGCCCCAGCATTTT.